These T cell receptor beta chains were read from a single sample in a study of T cell responses to AZD1222 COVID-19 vaccine. The assay was immunoSEQ multiplex PCR, and TCRdb's table has in-frame clones only and misses some. The repertoire has under 200,000 clones, more than 75% of them found once; the top ten carry roughly 27%. This sample comprised peripheral blood, obtained 28 days after the second AZD1222 dose. The receptors derive from an adult who received the AZD1222 COVID-19 vaccine. Both conserved end residues are part of each CDR3.

V: TRBV7-9; J: TRBJ1-3; CDR3: CASSSTSSGNTIYF
V: TRBV27; J: TRBJ2-5; CDR3: CASSGGETQYF
V: TRBV6-5; J: TRBJ2-5; CDR3: CASSYPGQGIETQYF
V: TRBV6-5; J: TRBJ2-7; CDR3: CASGERVGGYEQYF
V: TRBV6-2/TRBV6-3; J: TRBJ1-2; CDR3: CASSYSAGTVYGYTF
V: TRBV18; J: TRBJ1-1; CDR3: CASSPQQGATTEAFF
V: TRBV30; J: TRBJ2-7; CDR3: CAWSVGVNEQYF
V: TRBV3-1/TRBV3-2; J: TRBJ2-2; CDR3: CASSPGPTSGDTGELFF
V: TRBV24-1; J: TRBJ2-5; CDR3: CATMDSQETQYF
V: TRBV19; J: TRBJ1-4; CDR3: CASSIEALSGEKLFF
V: TRBV6-2/TRBV6-3; J: TRBJ2-5; CDR3: CASSYSQVIQETQYF
V: TRBV7-9; J: TRBJ1-1; CDR3: CASSSRTGGWNTEAFF
V: TRBV20-1; J: TRBJ1-1; CDR3: CSDRDGEFF
V: TRBV28; J: TRBJ1-4; CDR3: CAGLRQTPNEKLFF
V: TRBV29-1; J: TRBJ2-1; CDR3: CSVAGSSYNEQFF
V: TRBV6-5; J: TRBJ1-1; CDR3: CASSYLRGGTEAFF
V: TRBV2; J: TRBJ2-7; CDR3: CASSGQGYEQYF
V: TRBV18; J: TRBJ1-4; CDR3: CASSQGTFTELFF
V: TRBV11-2; J: TRBJ2-1; CDR3: CASSLVLAGAYNEQFF
V: TRBV3-1/TRBV3-2; J: TRBJ2-7; CDR3: CASSPRAGSYEQYF
V: TRBV4-2; J: TRBJ1-1; CDR3: CASSQGGVRTEAFF
V: TRBV7-2; J: TRBJ2-7; CDR3: CASSLEAGAYEQYF
V: TRBV9; J: TRBJ2-2; CDR3: CASSEGTLNTGELFF
V: TRBV5-1; J: TRBJ1-6; CDR3: CASSLGGAPNSPLHF
V: TRBV4-2; J: TRBJ2-2; CDR3: CASSQATGELFF
V: TRBV7-9; J: TRBJ2-2; CDR3: CASRTTGLAGGWTGELFF
V: TRBV6-5; J: TRBJ1-2; CDR3: CASSYMGVSGPYGYTF
V: TRBV12-3/TRBV12-4; J: TRBJ2-7; CDR3: CASSLWGVSEQYF
V: TRBV28; J: TRBJ1-3; CDR3: CASSPAPGASGNTIYF
V: TRBV6-2/TRBV6-3; J: TRBJ1-2; CDR3: CASSPSGGYTF
V: TRBV5-3; J: TRBJ1-5; CDR3: CARSLEQEQNQPQHF
V: TRBV19; J: TRBJ2-7; CDR3: CAVGGAYEQYF